This paragraph reports one TCR beta chain. TCRdb re-called the 5' RACE reads with MiXCR, one entry per CDR3 protein. The sample has 110,000 to 150,000 distinct CDR3 sequences; about 25% are singletons. With 7 bases clipped from V and 5 bases from J, the junction kept 8 bases outside the gene matches. Per germline, CDR1 SQVTM and CDR2 ANQGSEA. The CDR3 consists of 13 residues. The sample belongs to a study of T-cell memory formation after mild COVID-19. Sequenced sample: PBMCs or a T cell subset sorted from them (not recorded which). The sequence derives from an adult woman who had mild COVID-19 (a few samples of this study predate the infection). Cell type and time point are not known. This chain joins TRBV29-1 and TRBJ2-3; 8 bases match TRBD2. CDR3 nucleotide sequence: TGCAGCGACACCGGGACTAGAGTAGATACGCAGTATTTT. Translating it yields CSDTGTRVDTQYF.